The following is a T cell receptor (beta chain) sequence with its context. Its antigen is currently not known. The sample holds no much larger clone one base away, and base qualities are not on file. TCR libraries were generated with the immunoSEQ multiplex PCR assay, using TCR-beta and/or TCR-alpha/delta assays for each sample. Amplified TCR libraries were sequenced on the Illumina high-throughput platform. Processing in the source paper ran as follows. Clustering and dimensionality reduction relied on pairwise TCRdist distances among GMM-specific receptors from T cells that were either sorted ex vivo or expanded in vitro. Each clinical repertoire was scored by mean NN-distance, the average TCRdist to the nearest 10% of tetramer-positive reference sequences. GEM TCR motif frequency was calculated as the fraction of unique TCRs that matched known GEM sequences in V/J usage and CDR3 length. Active tuberculosis was classified by linear discriminant analysis with leave-one-out cross-validation, implemented in scikit-learn. What TCRdb holds here is the immuneACCESS table cut down to in-frame rearrangements. Part of the clones is not present; checked against another copy, under half of the missing clones reflect an unresolved V gene, and the others are unexplained. That table supplies the V and J calls and clone size; D and trimming were determined from the DNA. This sample has 40,000 to 50,000 clones in its table, and around 95% of those were observed once. The top ten constitute roughly 3.5% of the sample.

The data stem from a study of T cells in tuberculosis listed by TCRdb under 2018. The study in broad terms: The study combined CD1B tetramers and high-throughput TCR immunosequencing to characterize T cells specific for the mycobacterial lipid antigen glucose monomycolate (GMM). In a South African clinical cohort, IGRA-negative adolescents, IGRA-positive adolescents with latent tuberculosis and adults with active tuberculosis were compared, with under 13 people in each group.

What the work shows at the level of the full study, not this receptor alone: With the diverse GMM-specific repertoire as input, a classifier achieved under 90% accuracy (AUROC around 0.9), whereas GEM motif frequencies as input gave approximately 70% accuracy. Active tuberculosis TCR-alpha repertoires showed smaller mean NN-distances to GMM-specific TCRs than IGRA-negative controls, suggesting clonal expansion of these TCRs. Clinical samples were chosen by availability of cryopreserved specimens, and active tuberculosis cases were adults while controls were adolescents. The smaller NN-distances were partly driven by shorter CDR3-alpha lengths in active tuberculosis patients, and the difference for TCR-beta did not reach statistical significance.

At study entry, adolescents were screened for latent tuberculosis infection using a tuberculin skin test and the QuantiFERON-TB GOLD In-Tube IGRA. Unsorted cryopreserved PBMC were immunosequenced, covering on average roughly 98,000 T cells per clinical donor. Eleven high schools in the Worcester region of the Western Cape, South Africa, served as enrollment sites for adolescents aged 12 to 18 years. About 10 M. tuberculosis-infected adolescents and some 10 uninfected adolescents were selected, with the two groups matched for age and sex. Adolescent PBMC were isolated from freshly drawn heparinized blood by density centrifugation and cryopreserved. V and J lose 0 bases and 8 bases, and a span of 19 bases separates them. The CDR3 goes from the cysteine to the phenylalanine over 16 residues. Left in the record is the CDR3 DNA by itself, 48 bases read in frame from the first base. The germline V gene sets CDR1 to LGHNA and CDR2 to YSLEER.

The sample comprised PBMCs. Recombination joined TRBV4-3 with TRBJ1-2; TRBD1 is a weak D gene call, 6 bases matching. This TCR derives from a donor aged 10-35 years with latent tuberculosis or without tuberculosis infection. The bases read TGCGCCAGCAGCCAAGATCTAAGGGTCACAGGGTGGGGCTACACCTTC. Its product reads: CASSQDLRVTGWGYTF.